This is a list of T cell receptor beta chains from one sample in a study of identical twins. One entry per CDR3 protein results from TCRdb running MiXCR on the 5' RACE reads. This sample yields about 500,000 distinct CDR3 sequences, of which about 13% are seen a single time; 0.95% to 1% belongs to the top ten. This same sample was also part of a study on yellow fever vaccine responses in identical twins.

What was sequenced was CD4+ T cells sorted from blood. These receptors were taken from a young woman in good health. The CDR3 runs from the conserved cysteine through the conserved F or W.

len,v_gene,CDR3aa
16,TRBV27,CASSSPTSGSTDTQYF
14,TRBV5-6,CASRLSGSAGELFF
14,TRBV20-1,CSARPVTGGETQYF
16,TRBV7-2,CASSGNSGTGRNEQYF
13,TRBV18,CASSPELGIGQYF
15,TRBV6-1,CASSNLARSGDEQYF
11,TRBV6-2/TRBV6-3,CASRLLMEQFF
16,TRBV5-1,CASSLAATGYTGELFF
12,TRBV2,CASGRLTGELFF
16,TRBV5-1,CASSAGSGQGSYEQYF
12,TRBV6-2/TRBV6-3,CASNGASYEQYF
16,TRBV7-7,CASRAVRGPGANVLTF
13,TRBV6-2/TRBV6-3,CASSITVYNEQFF
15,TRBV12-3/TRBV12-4,CASTPGEAGKETQYF
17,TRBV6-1,CASRTTSGSSTGYEQYF
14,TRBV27,CASRGRASSLAQYF
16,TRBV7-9,CASSSQRAEPADTQYF
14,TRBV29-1,CSVEDTVAKNIQYF
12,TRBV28,CASCTRDYEQYF
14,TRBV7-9,CASSLSTIYNEQFF
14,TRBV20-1,CSASPGTVNSPLHF
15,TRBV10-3,CAIVEWEVPKETQYF
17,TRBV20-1,CSVTSPGTSGRADTQYF
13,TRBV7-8,CASSLAGPTGYTF
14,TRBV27,CASKREVSYNEQFF
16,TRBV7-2,CASSLVSGTGAGELFF
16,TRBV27,CASSLGVGAKGGELFF
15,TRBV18,CASSPRVRGANVLTF
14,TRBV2,CASSEAEGVYGYTF
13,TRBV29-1,CSVGVVRGETQYF
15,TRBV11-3,CASSFSGGLNNEQFF
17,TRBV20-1,CCARDLGPSSYNSPLHF
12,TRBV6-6,CASRLHENIQYF
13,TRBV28,CASSPPISYEQYF
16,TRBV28,CASSPRGTGIMLKQYF
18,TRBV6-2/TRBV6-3,CASSQYAALISRTDTQYF
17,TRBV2,CASSGGTGRQNQETQYF
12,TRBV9,CASSVVGGEQYF
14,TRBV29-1,CSAAGLRVRDTQYF
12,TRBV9,CASSAREDTQYF
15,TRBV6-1,CASTPFGGRLRTQYF
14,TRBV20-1,CSARVDRDFYEQFF
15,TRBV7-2,CASSTSGVFADTQYF
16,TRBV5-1,CASSLEPGQGYNEQFF
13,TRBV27,CASSQLAWETQYF
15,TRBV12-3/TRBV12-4,CASRTGWEGNQPQHF
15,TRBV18,CASSGTGGNGYEQYF
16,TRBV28,CASSSPGSGRKNIQYF
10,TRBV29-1,CSVDSAFQFF
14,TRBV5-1,CASSLLGIISEQYF
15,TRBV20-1,CSASSTSGRTDTQYF
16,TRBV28,CASSSPRTGFSEKLFF
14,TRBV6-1,CASRLLASQETQYF
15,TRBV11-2,CASSLAGTYTGELFF
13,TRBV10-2,CASSKGVNEKLFF
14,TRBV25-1,CASRGVGGSYEQYF
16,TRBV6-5,CASSYTRAGVGYEQYF
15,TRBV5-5,CASSLDSLSYNEQFF